A single sample gave rise to the 16 T cell receptor beta chains below, sequenced in a study of blood T cells in healthy people across ages. Then a second PCR, running roughly 7 to 11 cycles, was carried out with a sample-barcoded 5' primer and a J-beta primer mix. Via MiXCR, TCRdb re-called the 5' RACE reads, giving one row per CDR3 protein. The sample lists about 560,000 distinct CDR3 sequences, about 27% occurring once. These sequences were also reported in another study, on T cells of mothers and their children.

The sample comprised blood. These receptors came from a boy between 2 and 10 years old in good health.

The CDR3 sequence: CASSQRQGAKNIQYF. The CDR3 nucleotides read TGTGCCAGCAGCCAAAGGCAGGGGGCCAAAAACATTCAGTACTTC. The chain recombines TRBV3-1 with TRBJ2-4, with a possible D match to TRBD1 (6 bases). The CDR3 runs 15 residues. V lost 2 bases, J lost 1 base, and 9 bases lay in between. Germline loops: CDR1 LGHDT, CDR2 YNNKEL (reference sequence). Full variable domain (missing parts from reference TRBV3-1 and TRBJ2-4): DTAVSQTPKYLVTQMGNDKSIKCEQNLGHDTMYWYKQDSKKFLKIMFSYNNKELIINETVPNRFSPKSPDKAHLNLHINSLELGDSAVYFCASSQRQGAKNIQYFGAGTRLSVL.

The chain couples TRBV20-1 to TRBJ2-1; D is perhaps TRBD2 (6 bases). Germline V gives CDR1 DFQATT, CDR2 SNEGSKA (reference sequence). V lost 6 bases to trimming and J lost 5 bases, with 20 bases between them. The CDR3 totals 15 residues. CDR3 residues: CSAQILGRNDNEQFF. In nucleotides, the CDR3 is TGCAGTGCCCAAATCCTAGGGAGGAATGACAATGAGCAGTTCTTC.

This clonotype turned up a few times. This chain joins TRBV5-1 and TRBJ1-2, with 9 bases fitting TRBD1. The CDR3 extends over 17 amino acids. J lost 1 base, V lost 2 bases, and 9 bases had no gene match. Germline V CDR1 and CDR2: SGHRS, YFSETQ. The CDR3 region has the DNA TGCGCCAGCAGCTTCGACCCCGGGACAGGGATTAACTATGGCTACACCTTC. Protein: CASSFDPGTGINYGYTF.

The CDR3 protein is CASSPPGGRSTDTQYF. DNA for the CDR3: TGTGCCAGCAGCCCTCCCGGAGGGCGGAGCACAGATACGCAGTATTTT. The chain couples TRBV7-9 to TRBJ2-3, with D possibly being TRBD2 (6 bases). The CDR3 length is 16 residues. Germline lookup yields CDR1 SEHNR and CDR2 FQNEAQ (reference sequence). Trimming left V 5 bases short and J 0 bases short, with 15 bases between.

The V call is TRBV4-1, the J call TRBJ1-1; a weak D match, TRBD1 (5 bases). V shed 0 bases and J shed 4 bases, with 12 bases lying between them. Germline values: CDR1 MGHRA, CDR2 YSYEKL. The CDR3 spans 15 residues. CDR3 coding DNA: TGCGCCAGCAGCCAAGATGGCCAGGGCGGCACTGAAGCTTTCTTT. Translated: CASSQDGQGGTEAFF.

This clonotype turned up a few times. The CDR3, as DNA: TGCAGTGCGCCGACAGAGGGCGACGAGCAGTACTTC. This codes for CSAPTEGDEQYF. This chain connects TRBV20-1 to TRBJ2-5, with D perhaps assigned TRBD1 or TRBD2 (5 bases each). TRBJ2-7 explains the end of the DNA better; the J call may be wrong. Germline CDR1 is DFQATT and CDR2 is SNEGSKA (reference sequence). The CDR3 contains 12 residues.

The V call is TRBV6-2 or TRBV6-3, the J call TRBJ2-7; D gene unclear. With 3 bases removed from V and 2 bases from J, the gap between germline ends came to 11 bases. The CDR3 extends over 14 amino acids. CDR1 MNHEY and CDR2 SVGEGT come from the germline V gene. The CDR3 sequence is CASSYEDGAYEQYF. CDR3 coding DNA: TGTGCCAGCAGTTATGAGGACGGTGCCTACGAGCAGTACTTC.

The V gene is TRBV2, the J gene TRBJ2-5; either TRBD1 or TRBD2 may supply D (5 bases each). Judging by the DNA end, TRBJ2-7 fits better; the J call may be wrong. The length of the CDR3 is 13 residues. Germline CDR1 is SNHLY and CDR2 is FYNNEI. CDR3 DNA: TGTGCCAGCGAGATGGGGGTTTCCTACGAGCAGTACTTC. Residues: CASEMGVSYEQYF.

The CDR3 DNA follows: TGCAGTGCCTCGACAGGGAGGTATGGCTACACCTTC. This encodes CSASTGRYGYTF. The rearrangement uses TRBV20-1 and TRBJ1-2; TRBD1 matches 7 bases. In germline, CDR1 is DFQATT, CDR2 SNEGSKA (reference sequence). The CDR3 consists of 12 residues. Trimming at V came to 6 bases and at J to 5 bases, leaving 6 bases not matched to a gene.

This clonotype was seen a handful of times. The chain combines TRBV7-2 with TRBJ2-3, with D maybe TRBD1 (6 bases). The CDR3 is 15 amino acids. Germline V CDR1 and CDR2: SGHTA, FQGNSA. Trimming removed 2 bases from V and 4 bases from J, with 13 bases in between. The CDR3 bases are TGTGCCAGCAGCTTAAGAAGGGGGTTGGCAGATACGCAGTATTTT. This codes for CASSLRRGLADTQYF.

The chain recombines TRBV30 with TRBJ2-1; 8 nucleotides line up with TRBD2. The CDR3 is 17 amino acids. With 1 base clipped from V and 3 bases from J, the junction kept 11 bases outside the gene matches. Germline CDR1 and CDR2: GTSNPN and SVGIG (reference sequence). CDR3 in DNA: TGTGCCTGGAGTGGACCTTGGACTAGCCGATACTACAATGAGCAGTTCTTC. Translation gives CAWSGPWTSRYYNEQFF.

This clonotype was found a few times. V is TRBV3-1 and J is TRBJ1-2; D is uncertain. With 3 bases removed from V and 1 base from J, the gap between germline ends came to 9 bases. The CDR3 runs to 14 residues. The germline CDR1 and CDR2 sequences are LGHDT and YNNKEL (reference sequence). Here the CDR3 DNA reads TGTGCCAGCAGCCAGTACAGCTATAACTATGGCTACACCTTC. Amino acid sequence: CASSQYSYNYGYTF.

The chain couples TRBV12-3 or TRBV12-4 to TRBJ2-1, with 11 bases matching TRBD1. This CDR3 comprises 18 residues. J gave up 4 bases and V 2 bases, and 10 bases lay outside the gene matches. The CDR3 DNA sequence: TGTGCCAGCAGTTTACCGGGACAGGGGGGGAGAGGTTACAATGAGCAGTTCTTC. This encodes CASSLPGQGGRGYNEQFF.

CDR3 in DNA: TGTGCCAGCAGTCCGACATTGGGGGAGGAAACCTACGAGCAGTACTTC. Translated, it gives CASSPTLGEETYEQYF. The V gene is TRBV28, the J gene TRBJ2-7, with D perhaps matching TRBD2 (6 bases). Trimming cost V 5 bases and J 2 bases, with 19 bases left between them. There are 16 residues in the CDR3. CDR1 MDHEN and CDR2 SYDVKM come from the germline V gene.

CDR3 nucleotides: TGCAGCGATGGGGGGAACACTGAAGCTTTCTTT. Its translation: CSDGGNTEAFF. This sequence joins TRBV29-1 and TRBJ1-1, with D possibly being TRBD1 (5 bases). Germline-derived CDR1 and CDR2 are SQVTM and ANQGSEA. Trimming shortened V by 7 bases and J by 1 base, and 7 bases separated the two germline ends. The CDR3 has 11 amino acids.

This chain uses TRBV14 with TRBJ1-2; 9 bases agree with TRBD1. CDR1 and CDR2 (germline): SGHDN, FVKESK. This CDR3 region has 16 residues. The junction had 6 bases not matched to a gene; V was cut back by 3 bases and J by 1 base. CDR3 sequence reads: CASSHAGTGLNYGYTF. The CDR3, as DNA: TGTGCCAGCAGCCATGCCGGGACAGGGCTTAACTATGGCTACACCTTC. Looking up the rest from reference TRBV14 and TRBJ1-2 gives the full variable domain: EAGVTQFPSHSVIEKGQTVTLRCDPISGHDNLYWYRRVMGKEIKFLLHFVKESKQDESGMPNNRFLAERTGGTYSTLKVQPAELEDSGVYFCASSHAGTGLNYGYTFGSGTRLTVV.